This is a list of T cell receptor beta chains from one sample in a study of T cell repertoires in aging, cancer and after chemotherapy. TCRdb reprocessed the multiplex PCR reads with MiXCR, giving one entry per CDR3 protein. The sample lists 850 or so distinct CDR3 sequences, about a quarter occurring once. The sample was blood. Receptor source: a human donor with a blood cancer. The CDR3 runs from the conserved cysteine through the conserved F or W. A D gene is named only where the DNA matches it firmly. Clone size is stated in some rows and not others, as once, few, many or a class when expanded.

clone size	V gene	D gene	J gene	CDR3 protein	CDR3 DNA
large	TRBV11-3	-	TRBJ1-2	CASSLADTGYTF	TGTGCCAGCAGCTTAGCGGACACTGGCTACACCTTC
large	TRBV30	TRBD2	TRBJ2-5	CAWSKGLAGVETQYF	TGTGCCTGGAGTAAGGGACTAGCGGGAGTAGAGACCCAGTACTTC
-	TRBV7-9	-	TRBJ2-6	CASSPRPGANVLTF	TGTGCCAGCAGCCCTAGGCCTGGGGCCAACGTCCTGACTTTC
large	TRBV6-5	-	TRBJ2-2	CASWGRAGGELFF	TGTGCCAGCTGGGGCCGGGCCGGGGGGGAGCTGTTTTTT
large	TRBV28	TRBD1	TRBJ2-2	CASSPGGADTGELFF	TGTGCCAGCAGCCCAGGGGGCGCGGACACCGGGGAGCTGTTTTTT
medium-sized	TRBV7-9	-	TRBJ2-1	CASSKKEGPGHNEQFF	TGTGCCAGCAGCAAAAAAGAAGGTCCGGGGCACAATGAGCAGTTCTTC
medium-sized	TRBV30	TRBD1	TRBJ2-7	CAWSGTDAYEQYF	TGTGCCTGGAGCGGGACAGATGCCTACGAGCAGTACTTC
-	TRBV20-1	-	TRBJ2-3	CSAVRQDITDTQYF	TGCAGTGCTGTCAGACAGGACATCACAGATACGCAGTATTTT
few	TRBV4-2	TRBD2	TRBJ2-7	CASSQESGSSYEQYF	TGTGCCAGCAGCCAAGAGAGCGGGAGTTCCTACGAGCAGTACTTC
large	TRBV7-9	-	TRBJ2-6	CASPRPGANVLTF	TGTGCCAGCCCCAGGCCTGGGGCCAACGTCCTGACTTTC
medium-sized	TRBV5-1	TRBD1	TRBJ2-3	CASRSEQGGTGSDTQYF	TGCGCCAGCAGATCCGAACAGGGGGGCACGGGATCAGATACGCAGTATTTT
few	TRBV12-3/TRBV12-4	-	TRBJ1-1	CASIKGGGNTEAFF	TGTGCCAGCATCAAAGGCGGGGGGAACACTGAAGCTTTCTTT
medium-sized	TRBV5-1	-	TRBJ1-1	CASRGSLNTEAFF	TGCGCCAGCAGGGGGAGTCTGAACACTGAAGCTTTCTTT
-	TRBV6-1	TRBD1	TRBJ2-3	CASSELAGQGANTQYF	TGTGCCAGCAGTGAACTAGCGGGACAGGGGGCAAATACGCAGTATTTT
large	TRBV7-3	-	TRBJ2-3	CASGQGGPTDTQYF	TGTGCCAGCGGACAGGGAGGGCCCACAGATACGCAGTATTTT